The clone carrying this TCR beta chain has ten or more counts. Its antigen is unidentified. V shed 5 bases and J shed 2 bases, with 12 bases lying between them. The CDR3 consists of 14 residues. These data belong to a study of regulatory T cells in long-lasting Graves disease. Study outcomes and limitations: Persistent Graves' patients showed less TCR diversity than newly diagnosed ones.

Time point denoted: newly diagnosed GD, antithyroid drugs for less than 3 months. Extracted PBMC RNA gave rise to the TCR library. The TCR beta library used iRepertoire HTBI primers with Arm-PCR amplification of CDR3. MiXCR, applied by TCRdb to the multiplex PCR reads, yields one record per CDR3 protein. Of about 380,000 distinct CDR3 sequences listed, about 14% were seen once; the top ten hold over 20%. The genes are TRBV12-3 or TRBV12-4 and TRBJ2-5; either TRBD1 or TRBD2 may supply D (5 bases each). This TCR was sampled from a female donor with Graves disease. Sequencing used peripheral blood mononuclear cells (PBMCs), obtained at new diagnosis, from a patient treated with antithyroid drugs. The CDR3 here is CASSPGREQETQYF. The DNA of the CDR3 is TGTGCCAGCAGTCCGGGACGGGAACAAGAGACCCAGTACTTC.